This TCR beta chain is drawn from a study of blood T cell repertoires in COVID-19. Study-level information: Samples came from the United States, Italy and Spain, spanning acute and convalescent COVID-19. Nucleic acid was either cDNA or gDNA, and it came from T cells, B-cell-depleted T cells, or PBMCs.

In the source study's methods: Amplification of reference gene primers provided the estimated nucleated cell counts. The table came from immunoSEQ multiplex PCR; TCRdb's copy has only in-frame clones and leaves some out. The V and J calls and clone size were taken over from that table, and D and trimming were inferred from the DNA. The repertoire includes about 170,000 clones, under 80% of them detected once, and around 2.7% sits in the top ten. The CDR3 spans 11 residues. Germline-derived CDR1 and CDR2 are SGHNT and YENEEA. Between the trimmed V and J ends, which lost 8 bases and 6 bases, there was a span of 9 bases.

The receptor was derived from a man aged 70 or older with acute or convalescent COVID-19. The sequencing sample was made of peripheral blood. The genes are TRBV11-3 and TRBJ2-3; maybe TRBD1 (5 bases). This chain's CDR3 is CASGKGDTQYF. The CDR3 DNA is TGTGCCAGCGGCAAGGGGGATACGCAGTATTTT.